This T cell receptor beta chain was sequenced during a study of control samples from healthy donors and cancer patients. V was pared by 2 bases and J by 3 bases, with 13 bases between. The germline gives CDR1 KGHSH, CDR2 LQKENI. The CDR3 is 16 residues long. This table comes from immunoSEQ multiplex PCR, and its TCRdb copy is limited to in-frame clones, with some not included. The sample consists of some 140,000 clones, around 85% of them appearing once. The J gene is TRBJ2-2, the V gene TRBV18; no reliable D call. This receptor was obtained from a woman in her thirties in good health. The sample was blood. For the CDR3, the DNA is TGTGCCAGCTCACCATTCCAAGGATCGGACACCGGGGAGCTGTTTTTT. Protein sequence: CASSPFQGSDTGELFF.